Listed below are T cell receptor beta chains from one sample, sequenced in a study of T cells in tumors after PD-1 blockade. The table came from immunoSEQ multiplex PCR; TCRdb's copy has only in-frame clones and leaves some out. The table has about 33,000 clones, about three quarters seen once; the top ten hold 38%. Sequenced here: PBMCs, sampled before anti-PD-1 treatment. These receptors came from a human donor with basal cell carcinoma. Each CDR3 is given with its conserved first and last residue. Each record gives: clone size, D gene, V gene, J gene, CDR3 protein, CDR3 DNA. The D gene is left open where the match is weak. Only some rows state a clone size, as once, few, many or a class for expanded clones.

abundance: NA; d_gene: NA; v_gene: TRBV5-4; j_gene: TRBJ2-6; CDR3aa: CASSLASGAGANVLTF; CDR3nt: TGTGCCAGCAGCTTGGCCTCCGGGGCTGGGGCCAACGTCCTGACTTTC
abundance: NA; d_gene: TRBD2; v_gene: TRBV19; j_gene: TRBJ2-1; CDR3aa: CASTGTSGQKEQFF; CDR3nt: TGTGCCAGTACGGGGACTAGCGGGCAGAAAGAGCAGTTCTTC
abundance: NA; d_gene: TRBD1; v_gene: TRBV24-1; j_gene: TRBJ2-7; CDR3aa: CATSDAKGQGHYEQYF; CDR3nt: TGTGCCACCAGTGACGCGAAGGGACAGGGGCACTACGAGCAGTACTTC
abundance: NA; d_gene: NA; v_gene: TRBV18; j_gene: TRBJ1-2; CDR3aa: CASSPNIDYGYTF; CDR3nt: TGTGCCAGCTCACCTAATATCGACTATGGCTACACCTTC
abundance: NA; d_gene: TRBD2; v_gene: TRBV5-4; j_gene: TRBJ2-1; CDR3aa: CASSPQGTSGRLNEQFF; CDR3nt: TGTGCCAGCAGCCCCCAAGGGACTAGCGGGAGGCTCAATGAGCAGTTCTTC
abundance: NA; d_gene: TRBD1; v_gene: TRBV28; j_gene: TRBJ2-5; CDR3aa: CASSFSGTGERETQYF; CDR3nt: TGTGCCAGCAGTTTTTCCGGGACAGGAGAACGAGAGACCCAGTACTTC
abundance: NA; d_gene: NA; v_gene: TRBV7-2; j_gene: TRBJ2-4; CDR3aa: CASSRTLGEVKNIQYF; CDR3nt: TGTGCCAGCAGTCGGACGCTAGGGGAAGTCAAAAACATTCAGTACTTC
abundance: NA; d_gene: NA; v_gene: TRBV6-5; j_gene: TRBJ2-7; CDR3aa: CASSYMYEQYF; CDR3nt: TGTGCCAGCAGTTACATGTACGAGCAGTACTTC
abundance: few; d_gene: TRBD2; v_gene: TRBV28; j_gene: TRBJ2-3; CDR3aa: CASSLSGVDTQYF; CDR3nt: TGTGCCAGCAGTTTGAGCGGGGTGGATACGCAGTATTTT
abundance: NA; d_gene: TRBD1; v_gene: TRBV5-1; j_gene: TRBJ1-1; CDR3aa: CASSRTGTNTEAFF; CDR3nt: TGCGCCAGCAGCCGGACAGGGACTAACACTGAAGCTTTCTTT
abundance: NA; d_gene: NA; v_gene: TRBV28; j_gene: TRBJ2-1; CDR3aa: CASSSHSYNEQFF; CDR3nt: TGTGCCAGCAGTTCCCACAGTTACAATGAGCAGTTCTTC
abundance: NA; d_gene: NA; v_gene: TRBV7-3; j_gene: TRBJ1-1; CDR3aa: CASSLRGPNTEAFF; CDR3nt: TGTGCCAGCAGCTTAAGAGGACCGAACACTGAAGCTTTCTTT
abundance: NA; d_gene: NA; v_gene: TRBV5-1; j_gene: TRBJ2-5; CDR3aa: CASSPGAQRETQYF; CDR3nt: TGCGCCAGCAGCCCGGGAGCGCAAAGGGAGACCCAGTACTTC
abundance: once; d_gene: NA; v_gene: TRBV7-2; j_gene: TRBJ1-2; CDR3aa: CASSPRQAPFGYTF; CDR3nt: TGTGCCAGCAGCCCCAGACAGGCCCCCTTTGGCTACACCTTC
abundance: once; d_gene: NA; v_gene: TRBV28; j_gene: TRBJ1-4; CDR3aa: CASSLGATNEKLFF; CDR3nt: TGTGCCAGCAGTTTAGGGGCAACTAATGAAAAACTGTTTTTT
abundance: NA; d_gene: TRBD1; v_gene: TRBV9; j_gene: TRBJ2-1; CDR3aa: CASSSGQVLYNEQFF; CDR3nt: TGTGCCAGCAGCTCGGGACAGGTCCTCTACAATGAGCAGTTCTTC
abundance: NA; d_gene: TRBD2; v_gene: TRBV3-1/TRBV3-2; j_gene: TRBJ2-1; CDR3aa: CASSQALAGVWGNEQFF; CDR3nt: TGTGCCAGCAGCCAAGCCCTAGCGGGGGTATGGGGCAATGAGCAGTTCTTC
abundance: NA; d_gene: TRBD2; v_gene: TRBV11-3; j_gene: TRBJ2-1; CDR3aa: CASSSGGFSYNEQFF; CDR3nt: TGTGCCAGCAGCTCGGGGGGTTTCTCCTACAATGAGCAGTTCTTC
abundance: NA; d_gene: NA; v_gene: TRBV4-2; j_gene: TRBJ2-3; CDR3aa: CASSLLGLFDTQYF; CDR3nt: TGTGCCAGCAGCCTCTTGGGACTCTTTGATACGCAGTATTTT
abundance: NA; d_gene: NA; v_gene: TRBV5-4; j_gene: TRBJ1-2; CDR3aa: CASKGPGTGNGYTF; CDR3nt: TGTGCCAGCAAAGGGCCCGGAACAGGGAATGGCTACACCTTC